This TCR beta chain originates from a study of T cells in Graves' hyperthyroidism and ophthalmopathy (dated by TCRdb to the late 2010s). Background on the whole study: Peripheral blood was sampled at the time of initial diagnosis, prior to any treatment. A discovery cohort of around 98 patients, approximately 44 with Graves' ophthalmopathy and approximately 55 with stable Graves' hyperthyroidism, was used to find distinguishing TCR V-J signatures. Prospective prediction of ophthalmopathy was tested in an independent validation cohort consisting of fewer than 20 hyperthyroidism patients and around 16 patients who later progressed to ophthalmopathy. In about 6 Graves' hyperthyroidism patients, the study also compared T-cell repertoires from thyroid tissue with T-cell repertoires from blood. The paper reports TCR Vbeta CDR3 sequencing of about 140 peripheral blood samples: some 41 ophthalmopathy, fewer than 80 hyperthyroidism and about 17 progressor patients. After blood sampling, hyperthyroidism patients were treated with methimazole at a starting dose of 30 mg daily, and ophthalmopathy patients were treated with high-dose intravenous methylprednisolone. The roughly 100 discovery patients were divided at random into training and test sets in a 7:3 ratio. The research as a whole found: In validation, progression to ophthalmopathy was predicted by the model with nearly 71% sensitivity and 72% to 85% specificity, a median of roughly six months before onset. Most expanded thyroid clonotypes (frequency above 0.001) were also detected in blood, suggesting blood repertoires may reflect thyroid immune responses. Sample size was not statistically predetermined, and blinding of investigators to group allocation was not performed. A 13 V-J signature model separated ophthalmopathy from stable hyperthyroidism, with 87.88% sensitivity and 81% to 82% specificity in cross-validation and 80%/75% in testing.

Amplification of TCR beta CDR3 regions was carried out from RNA transcripts. The first round of RT-PCR for the TCR CDR3 was performed with the HTBI primer set and the Qiagen OneStep RT-PCR kit. Libraries were constructed in a second round of multiplex PCR, after which size selection and purification were performed. The libraries were sequenced on an Illumina HiSeq2000 using paired-end 100 bp reads. As for the original processing: Raw data were processed with SOAPnuke, discarding reads with adapters, uncalled bases, mean Phred below 15, or no exact constant-primer or identifier match. COPE v1.2.5 was used to merge high-quality paired reads, and clonotypes were defined as unique nucleotide sequences. MiTCR v1.1 was used to align the clonotypes against IMGT TRBV, TRBD and TRBJ reference segments. Only V-J combinations with frequency above 0.0001, covering 99% to 99.2% of repertoires, were analysed. The TCS score was defined as F50 (clonal expansion) divided by E x V (chaos), with BLOSUM62-based TCRdist calculated between CDR3 peptides within each V-J. Welch's t-statistics and random forest reduced several hundred V-J features to 13, which were used in a naive Bayes classifier (R e1071). TCRdb trimmed the raw reads at Q25, called clones with MiXCR and kept productive beta chains. CDR3 protein sequences are deduplicated, and each keeps its most common genes and DNA. These V and J calls derive from TCRdb rather than the authors' analysis. The sample data list approximately 370,000 distinct CDR3 sequences, and approximately 15% of these were observed just once. About 33% of the sample goes to the ten largest clones.

V ends up 0 bases short and J 5 bases short, with an unmatched junction base count of 8. The CDR3 has 16 amino acids, counting the end cysteine and phenylalanine. Just CDR3 DNA is preserved here, 48 bases in frame from base 1. According to the germline V gene, CDR1 reads SGHRS and CDR2 reads YFSETQ. Notes on this clonotype: It has no known antigen specificity. No much larger clonotype is one base removed from it; base qualities were not supplied.

Graves' hyperthyroidism was defined as stable when no progression to ophthalmopathy occurred over 18 months of follow-up. Hyperthyroidism patients were newly diagnosed, with disease duration under 2 months, and aged 18 to 65 years. The study excluded patients with uncontrolled infections, other autoimmune diseases, pregnancy or lactation. Diagnoses were based on clinical symptoms, serum thyroxine and TRAb, thyroid ultrasound and orbital computed tomography. PBMCs were isolated from about 10 ml of fresh peripheral blood by Ficoll-Paque density gradient centrifugation. Total RNA was extracted using Trizol reagent, and RNA quality was assessed on an Agilent 2100 Bioanalyzer.

The sequence was collected from a woman in her thirties with Graves' hyperthyroidism. The sequence joins TRBV5-1 to TRBJ1-2, and TRBD1 aligns with 9 junction nucleotides. Specimen: blood. The CDR3 sequence is CASSLAGTGTLYGYTF. The DNA sequence follows: TGCGCCAGCAGCTTGGCCGGGACAGGGACATTATATGGCTACACCTTC.